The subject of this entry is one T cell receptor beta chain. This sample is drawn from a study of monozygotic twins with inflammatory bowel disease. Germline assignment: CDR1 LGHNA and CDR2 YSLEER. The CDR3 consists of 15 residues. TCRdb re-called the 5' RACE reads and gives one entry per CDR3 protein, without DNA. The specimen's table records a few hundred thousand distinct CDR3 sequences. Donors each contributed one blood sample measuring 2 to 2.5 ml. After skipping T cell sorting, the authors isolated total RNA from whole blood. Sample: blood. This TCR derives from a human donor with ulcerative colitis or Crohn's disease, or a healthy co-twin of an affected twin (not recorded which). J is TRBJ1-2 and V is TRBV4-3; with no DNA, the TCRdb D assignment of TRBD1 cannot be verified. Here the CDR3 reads CASSQDSGQGYGYTF.